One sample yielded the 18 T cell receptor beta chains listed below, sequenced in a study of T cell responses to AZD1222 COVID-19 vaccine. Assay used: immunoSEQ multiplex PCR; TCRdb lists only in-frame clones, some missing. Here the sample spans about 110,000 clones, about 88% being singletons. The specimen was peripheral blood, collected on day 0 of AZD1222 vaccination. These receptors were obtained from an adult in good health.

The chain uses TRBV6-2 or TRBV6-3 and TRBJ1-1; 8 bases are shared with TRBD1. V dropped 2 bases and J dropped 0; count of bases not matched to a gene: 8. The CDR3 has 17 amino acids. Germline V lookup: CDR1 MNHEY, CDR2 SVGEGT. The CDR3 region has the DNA TGTGCCAGCAGTTACCCGAGGGCAGGGGGCATGAACACTGAAGCTTTCTTT. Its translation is CASSYPRAGGMNTEAFF.

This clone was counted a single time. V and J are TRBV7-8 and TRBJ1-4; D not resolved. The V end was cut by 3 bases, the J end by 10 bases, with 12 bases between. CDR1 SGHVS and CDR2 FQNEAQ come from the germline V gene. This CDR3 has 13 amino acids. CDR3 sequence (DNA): TGTGCCAGCAGCTTCACCCGGGAGGGAAAACTGTTTTTT. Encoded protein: CASSFTREGKLFF.

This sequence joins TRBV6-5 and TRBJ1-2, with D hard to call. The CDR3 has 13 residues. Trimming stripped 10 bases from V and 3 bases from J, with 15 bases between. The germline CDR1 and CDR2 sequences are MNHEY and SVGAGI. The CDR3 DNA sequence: TGTGCCACTCTACGACGGAGGGACTATGGCTACACCTTC. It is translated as CATLRRRDYGYTF.

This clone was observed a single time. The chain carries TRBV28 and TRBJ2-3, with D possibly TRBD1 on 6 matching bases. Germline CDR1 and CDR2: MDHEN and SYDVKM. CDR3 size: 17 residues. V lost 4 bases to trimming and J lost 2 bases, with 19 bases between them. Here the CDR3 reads CASSSFASGQDTDTQYF. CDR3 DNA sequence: TGTGCCAGCAGTTCCTTCGCCTCGGGACAAGACACAGATACGCAGTATTTT.

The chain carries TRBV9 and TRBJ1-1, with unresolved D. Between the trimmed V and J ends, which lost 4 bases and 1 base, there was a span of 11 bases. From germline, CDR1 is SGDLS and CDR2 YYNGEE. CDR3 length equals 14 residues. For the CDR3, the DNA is TGTGCCAGCAGCCCCCGCGAAGGGAACACTGAAGCTTTCTTT. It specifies CASSPREGNTEAFF. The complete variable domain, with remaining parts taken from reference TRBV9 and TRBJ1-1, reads DSGVTQTPKHLITATGQRVTLRCSPRSGDLSVYWYQQSLDQGLQFLIQYYNGEERAKGNILERFSAQQFPDLHSELNLSSLELGDSALYFCASSPREGNTEAFFGQGTRLTVV.

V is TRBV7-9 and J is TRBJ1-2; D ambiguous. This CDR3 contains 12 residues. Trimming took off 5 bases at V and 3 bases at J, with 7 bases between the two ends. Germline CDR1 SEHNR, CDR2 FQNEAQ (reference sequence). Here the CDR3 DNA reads TGTGCCAGCAGCCGCCAGGACTATGGCTACACCTTC. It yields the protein CASSRQDYGYTF.

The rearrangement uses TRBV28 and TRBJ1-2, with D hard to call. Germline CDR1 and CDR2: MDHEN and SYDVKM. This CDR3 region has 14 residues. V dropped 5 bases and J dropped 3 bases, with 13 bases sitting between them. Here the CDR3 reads CASSTTDRDYGYTF. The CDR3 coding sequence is TGTGCCAGCAGTACGACGGACCGGGACTATGGCTACACCTTC.

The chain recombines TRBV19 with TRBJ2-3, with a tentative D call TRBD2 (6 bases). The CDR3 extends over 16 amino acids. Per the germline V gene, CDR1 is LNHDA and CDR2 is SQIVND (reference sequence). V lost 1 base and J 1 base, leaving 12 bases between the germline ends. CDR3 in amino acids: CASSIGGSGRTDTQYF. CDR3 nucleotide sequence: TGTGCCAGTAGTATAGGTGGTAGCGGTCGCACAGATACGCAGTATTTT.

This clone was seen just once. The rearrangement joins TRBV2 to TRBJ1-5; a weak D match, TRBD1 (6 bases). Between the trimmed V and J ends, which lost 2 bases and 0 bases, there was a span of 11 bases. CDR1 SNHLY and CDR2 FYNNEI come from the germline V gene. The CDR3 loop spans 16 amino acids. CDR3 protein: CASSEMDSFSNQPQHF. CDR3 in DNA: TGTGCCAGCAGTGAAATGGACAGTTTTAGCAATCAGCCCCAGCATTTT.

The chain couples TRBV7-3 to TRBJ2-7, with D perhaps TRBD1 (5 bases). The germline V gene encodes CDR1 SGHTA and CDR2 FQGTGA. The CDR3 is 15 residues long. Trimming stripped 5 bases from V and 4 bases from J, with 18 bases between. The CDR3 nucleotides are TGTGCCAGCAGCCCCTCCTCAGGGTTTGGGTACGAGCAGTACTTC. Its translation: CASSPSSGFGYEQYF. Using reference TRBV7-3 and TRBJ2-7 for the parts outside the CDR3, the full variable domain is GAGVSQTPSNKVTEKGKYVELRCDPISGHTALYWYRQSLGQGPEFLIYFQGTGAADDSGLPNDRFFAVRPEGSVSTLKIQRTERGDSAVYLCASSPSSGFGYEQYFGPGTRLTVT.

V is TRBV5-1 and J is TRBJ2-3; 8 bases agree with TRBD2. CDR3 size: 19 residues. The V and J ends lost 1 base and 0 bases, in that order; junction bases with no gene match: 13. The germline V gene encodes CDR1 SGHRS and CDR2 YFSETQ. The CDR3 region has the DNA TGCGCCAGCAGCTTGATGCCTAGCGGGTTCCCTTCTAGCACAGATACGCAGTATTTT. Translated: CASSLMPSGFPSSTDTQYF.

As DNA, the CDR3 is TGTGCCAGTAGCCTTCTTGGGGTGGGAAACACCATATATTTT. Its translation: CASSLLGVGNTIYF. J is TRBJ1-3 and V is TRBV19; no definite D call. V lost 6 bases and J lost 4, with 13 bases in between. This CDR3 is 14 amino acids long. Germline CDR1 LNHDA, CDR2 SQIVND (reference sequence).

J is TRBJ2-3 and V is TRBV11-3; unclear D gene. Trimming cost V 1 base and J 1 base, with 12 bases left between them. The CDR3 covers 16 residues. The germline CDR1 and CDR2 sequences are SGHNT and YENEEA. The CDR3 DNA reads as TGTGCCAGCAGCTTAGTCCCCAGTCTGGGCACAGATACGCAGTATTTT. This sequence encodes CASSLVPSLGTDTQYF. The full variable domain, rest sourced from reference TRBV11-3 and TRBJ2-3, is EAGVVQSPRYKIIEKKQPVAFWCNPISGHNTLYWYLQNLGQGPELLIRYENEEAVDDSQLPKDRFSAERLKGVDSTLKIQPAELGDSAVYLCASSLVPSLGTDTQYFGPGTRLTVL.

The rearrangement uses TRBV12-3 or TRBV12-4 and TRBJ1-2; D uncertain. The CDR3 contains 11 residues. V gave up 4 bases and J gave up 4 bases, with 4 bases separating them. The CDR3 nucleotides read TGTGCCAGCAGTTCGGGCTATGGCTACACCTTC. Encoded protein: CASSSGYGYTF.

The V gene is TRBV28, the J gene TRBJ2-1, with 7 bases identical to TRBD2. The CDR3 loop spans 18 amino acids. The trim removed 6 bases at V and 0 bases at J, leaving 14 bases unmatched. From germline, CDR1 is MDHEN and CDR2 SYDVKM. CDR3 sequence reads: CASSINLWGGGSYNEQFF. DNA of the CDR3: TGTGCCAGCAGCATTAACTTGTGGGGGGGAGGCTCCTACAATGAGCAGTTCTTC.

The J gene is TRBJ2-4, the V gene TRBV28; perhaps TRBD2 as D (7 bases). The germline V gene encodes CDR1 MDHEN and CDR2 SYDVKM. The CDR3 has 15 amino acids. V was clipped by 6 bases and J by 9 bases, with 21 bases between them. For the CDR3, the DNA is TGTGCCAGCAGCCGCTCGGGGGGCGGGGTAGGCATTCAGTACTTC. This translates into CASSRSGGGVGIQYF.

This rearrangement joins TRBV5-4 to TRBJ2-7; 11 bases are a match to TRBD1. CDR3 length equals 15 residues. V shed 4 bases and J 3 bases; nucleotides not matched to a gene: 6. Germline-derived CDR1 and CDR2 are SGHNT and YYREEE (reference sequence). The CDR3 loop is CASSLGQGAIYEQYF. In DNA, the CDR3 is TGTGCCAGCAGCCTCGGACAGGGGGCAATCTACGAGCAGTACTTC. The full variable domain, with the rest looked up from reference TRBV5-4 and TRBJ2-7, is ETGVTQSPTHLIKTRGQQVTLRCSSQSGHNTVSWYQQALGQGPQFIFQYYREEENGRGNFPPRFSGLQFPNYSSELNVNALELDDSALYLCASSLGQGAIYEQYFGPGTRLTVT.

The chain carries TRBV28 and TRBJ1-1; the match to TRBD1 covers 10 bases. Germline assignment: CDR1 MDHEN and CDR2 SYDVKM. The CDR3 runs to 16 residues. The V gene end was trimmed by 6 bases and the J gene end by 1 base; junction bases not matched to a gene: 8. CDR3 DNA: TGTGCCAGCAGGCCCCCGGGACAGGGGACGAACACTGAAGCTTTCTTT. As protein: CASRPPGQGTNTEAFF.